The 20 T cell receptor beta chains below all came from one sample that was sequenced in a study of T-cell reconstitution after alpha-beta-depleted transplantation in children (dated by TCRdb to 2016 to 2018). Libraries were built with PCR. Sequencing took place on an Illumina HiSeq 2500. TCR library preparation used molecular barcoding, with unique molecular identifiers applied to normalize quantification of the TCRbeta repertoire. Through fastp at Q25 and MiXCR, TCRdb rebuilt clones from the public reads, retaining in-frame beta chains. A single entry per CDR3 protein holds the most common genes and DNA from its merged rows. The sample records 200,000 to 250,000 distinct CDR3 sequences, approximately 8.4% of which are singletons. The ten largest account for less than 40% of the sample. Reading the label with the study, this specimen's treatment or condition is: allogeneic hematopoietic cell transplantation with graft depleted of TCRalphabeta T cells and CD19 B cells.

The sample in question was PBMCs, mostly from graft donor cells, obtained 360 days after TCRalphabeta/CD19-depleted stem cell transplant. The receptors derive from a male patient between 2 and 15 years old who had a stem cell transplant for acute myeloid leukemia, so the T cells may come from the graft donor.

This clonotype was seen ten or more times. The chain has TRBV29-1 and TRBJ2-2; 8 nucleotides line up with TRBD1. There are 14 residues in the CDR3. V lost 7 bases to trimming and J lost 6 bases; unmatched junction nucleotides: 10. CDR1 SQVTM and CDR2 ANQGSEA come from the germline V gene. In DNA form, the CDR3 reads TGCAGCGGCCGGGACAGGCGATATGCCGGGGAGCTGTTTTTT. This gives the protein CSGRDRRYAGELFF.

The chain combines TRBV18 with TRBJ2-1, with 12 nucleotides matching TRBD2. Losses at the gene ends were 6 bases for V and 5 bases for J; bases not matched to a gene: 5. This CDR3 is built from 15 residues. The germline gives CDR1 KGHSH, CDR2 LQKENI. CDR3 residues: CASSPSGRGDNEQFF. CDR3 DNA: TGTGCCAGCTCCCCTAGCGGGAGGGGGGACAATGAGCAGTTCTTC. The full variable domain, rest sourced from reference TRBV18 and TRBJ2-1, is NAGVMQNPRHLVRRRGQEARLRCSPMKGHSHVYWYRQLPEEGLKFMVYLQKENIIDESGMPKERFSAEFPKEGPSILRIQQVVRGDSAAYFCASSPSGRGDNEQFFGPGTRLTVL.

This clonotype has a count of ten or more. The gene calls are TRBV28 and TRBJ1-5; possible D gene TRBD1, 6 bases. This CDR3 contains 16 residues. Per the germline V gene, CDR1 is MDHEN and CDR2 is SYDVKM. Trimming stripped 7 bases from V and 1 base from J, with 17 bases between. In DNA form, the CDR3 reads TGTGCCAGCACCCTTGCGGGGGCTCGGAGCAATCAGCCCCAGCATTTT. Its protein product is CASTLAGARSNQPQHF.

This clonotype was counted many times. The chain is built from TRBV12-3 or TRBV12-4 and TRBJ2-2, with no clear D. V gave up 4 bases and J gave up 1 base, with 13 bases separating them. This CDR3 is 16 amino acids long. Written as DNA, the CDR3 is TGTGCCAGCAGTTCATGGCGGACCCGGAACACCGGGGAGCTGTTTTTT. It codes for CASSSWRTRNTGELFF.

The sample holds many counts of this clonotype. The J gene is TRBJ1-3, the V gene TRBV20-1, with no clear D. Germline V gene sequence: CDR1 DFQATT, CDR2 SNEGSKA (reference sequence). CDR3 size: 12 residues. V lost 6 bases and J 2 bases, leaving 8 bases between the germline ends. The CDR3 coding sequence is TGCAGTGCCCCCGGGCCTGGAAACACCATATATTTT. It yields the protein CSAPGPGNTIYF.

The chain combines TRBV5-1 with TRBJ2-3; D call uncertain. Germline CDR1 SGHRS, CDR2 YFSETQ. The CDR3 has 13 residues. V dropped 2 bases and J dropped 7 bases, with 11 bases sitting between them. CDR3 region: CASSFQVMNTQYF. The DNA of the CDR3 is TGCGCCAGCAGCTTTCAGGTCATGAATACGCAGTATTTT.

CDR3 sequence (DNA): TGTGCCAGAAACAGGGGGCTGAATTCACCCCTCCACTTT. It yields the protein CARNRGLNSPLHF. The chain recombines TRBV2 with TRBJ1-6, with 9 bases fitting TRBD1. The CDR3 totals 13 residues. In germline, CDR1 is SNHLY, CDR2 FYNNEI. The V segment lost 9 bases and the J segment 7 bases; nucleotides outside the gene matches: 4.

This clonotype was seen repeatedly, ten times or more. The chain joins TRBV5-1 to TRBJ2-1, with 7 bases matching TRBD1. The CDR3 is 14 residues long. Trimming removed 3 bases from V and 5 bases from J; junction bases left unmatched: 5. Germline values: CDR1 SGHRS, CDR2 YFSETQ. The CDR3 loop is CASSSDRDHNEQFF. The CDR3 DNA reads TGCGCCAGCAGCTCCGACAGGGACCACAATGAGCAGTTCTTC.

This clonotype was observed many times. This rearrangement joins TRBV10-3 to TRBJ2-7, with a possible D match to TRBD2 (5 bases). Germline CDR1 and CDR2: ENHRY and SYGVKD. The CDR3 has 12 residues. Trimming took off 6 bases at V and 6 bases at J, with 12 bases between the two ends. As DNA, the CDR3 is TGTGCCATCAGGGTGGAGGTCGGCGAGCAGTACTTC. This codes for CAIRVEVGEQYF.

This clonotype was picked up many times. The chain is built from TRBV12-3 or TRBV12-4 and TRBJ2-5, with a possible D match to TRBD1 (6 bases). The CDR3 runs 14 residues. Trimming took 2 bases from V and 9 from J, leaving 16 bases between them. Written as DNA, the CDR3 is TGTGCCAGCAGTTTAAGACAGGAGCTAGGGGCCCAGTACTTC. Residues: CASSLRQELGAQYF.

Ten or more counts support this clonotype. The CDR3 loop is CAGTGYGTEAFF. The CDR3 DNA sequence: TGTGCCGGTACAGGGTATGGCACTGAAGCTTTCTTT. The V and J genes are TRBV12-3 or TRBV12-4 and TRBJ1-1; a weak D match, TRBD1 (6 bases). The CDR3 runs to 12 residues. V lost 11 bases to trimming and J lost 4 bases, with 14 bases between them.

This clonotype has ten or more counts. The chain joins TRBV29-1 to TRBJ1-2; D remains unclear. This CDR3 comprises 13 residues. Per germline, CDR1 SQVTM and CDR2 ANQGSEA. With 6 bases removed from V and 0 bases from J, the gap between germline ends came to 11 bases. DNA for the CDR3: TGCAGCGTCAGAGAAACGTCTAACTATGGCTACACCTTC. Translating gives CSVRETSNYGYTF.

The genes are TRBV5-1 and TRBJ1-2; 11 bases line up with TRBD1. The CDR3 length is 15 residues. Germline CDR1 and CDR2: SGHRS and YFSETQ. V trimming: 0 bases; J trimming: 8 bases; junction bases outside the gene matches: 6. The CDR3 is CASSLVGQGGIGYTF. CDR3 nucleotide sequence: TGCGCCAGCAGCTTGGTGGGACAGGGGGGCATCGGCTACACCTTC. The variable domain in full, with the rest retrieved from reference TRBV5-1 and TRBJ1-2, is KAGVTQTPRYLIKTRGQQVTLSCSPISGHRSVSWYQQTPGQGLQFLFEYFSETQRNKGNFPGRFSGRQFSNSRSEMNVSTLELGDSALYLCASSLVGQGGIGYTFGSGTRLTVV.

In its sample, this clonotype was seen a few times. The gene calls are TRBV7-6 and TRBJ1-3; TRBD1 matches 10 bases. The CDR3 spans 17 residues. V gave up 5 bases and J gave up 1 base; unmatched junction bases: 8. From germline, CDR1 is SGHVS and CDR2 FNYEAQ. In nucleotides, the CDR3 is TGTGCCAGCAGCCCTATAGGGGACAGGGGTTCTGGAAACACCATATATTTT. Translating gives CASSPIGDRGSGNTIYF.

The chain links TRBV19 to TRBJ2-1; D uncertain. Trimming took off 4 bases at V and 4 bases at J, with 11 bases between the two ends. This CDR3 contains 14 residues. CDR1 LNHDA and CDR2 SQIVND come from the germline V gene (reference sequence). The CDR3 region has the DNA TGTGCCAGTAGTACCCTACACTTATACAATGAGCAGTTCTTC. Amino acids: CASSTLHLYNEQFF.

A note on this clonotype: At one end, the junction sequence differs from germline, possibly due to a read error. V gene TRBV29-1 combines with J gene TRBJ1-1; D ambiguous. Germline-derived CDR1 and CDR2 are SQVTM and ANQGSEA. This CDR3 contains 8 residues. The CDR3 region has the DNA TGCAGCGTTGAAACGGGGAGGTTT. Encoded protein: CSVETGRF.

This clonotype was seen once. In DNA form, the CDR3 reads TGCGCCAGCAGCCTGTACCCTATTTGGCTAGCGGGGGGCCCCCAACAAGAGACCCAGTACTTC. Amino acid sequence: CASSLYPIWLAGGPQQETQYF. The chain uses TRBV5-1 and TRBJ2-5; 11 bases match TRBD2. This CDR3 comprises 21 residues. Losses at the gene ends were 4 bases for V and 2 bases for J; bases not matched to a gene: 22. Germline assignment: CDR1 SGHRS and CDR2 YFSETQ.

The CDR3 loop is CSVGIGGGGTQYF. The CDR3 coding sequence is TGCAGCGTTGGAATTGGAGGGGGCGGTACGCAGTATTTT. The V and J genes are TRBV29-1 and TRBJ2-3; perhaps TRBD1 as D (7 bases). The germline V gene has CDR1 SQVTM and CDR2 ANQGSEA. The CDR3 totals 13 residues. Trimming pared 4 bases from V and 8 bases from J, leaving 16 bases between.

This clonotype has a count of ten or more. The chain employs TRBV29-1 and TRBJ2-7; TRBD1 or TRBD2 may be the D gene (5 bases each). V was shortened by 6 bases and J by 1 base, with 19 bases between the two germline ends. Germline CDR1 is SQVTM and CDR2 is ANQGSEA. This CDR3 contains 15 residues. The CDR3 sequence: CSVGLGGLISYEQYF. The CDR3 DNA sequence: TGCAGCGTCGGCCTTGGGGGTCTGATATCCTACGAGCAGTACTTC.

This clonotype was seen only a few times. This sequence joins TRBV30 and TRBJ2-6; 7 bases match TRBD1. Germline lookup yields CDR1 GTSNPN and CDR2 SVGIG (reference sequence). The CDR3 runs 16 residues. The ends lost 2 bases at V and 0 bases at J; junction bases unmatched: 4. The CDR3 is CAWSRDSSSGANVLTF. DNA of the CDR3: TGTGCCTGGAGTAGGGACAGTTCCTCTGGGGCCAACGTCCTGACTTTC.